The present T cell receptor beta chain was sequenced within a study of low-dose radiotherapy and immunotherapy resistance in tumors. Stated time point: before trial treatment. All of the donors were given nivolumab, ipilimumab, aspirin, low-dose cyclophosphamide and low-dose radiotherapy as part of RACIN, a single-arm trial. Advanced solid tumors lacking tumor-infiltrating lymphocytes characterized eligible patients. Alpha and beta chains were covered, as first-strand cDNA relied on TRAV- and TRBV-specific primers. Amplification, which lasted around 18 PCR cycles, used a constant-region primer and V-primer adapter to amplify TCRs. TCRdb analysed the reads with MiXCR anew, one entry per CDR3 protein. The sample shows 55,000 to 80,000 distinct CDR3 sequences, less than 30% of them seen only once. The CDR3 has 19 residues. V was pared by 6 bases and J by 3 bases, with 18 bases of the junction left unmatched. Germline V gene data show CDR1 as LGHDT and CDR2 as YNNKEL (reference sequence).

This clonotype has ten or more counts. The rearrangement links TRBV3-1 to TRBJ2-7; 12 bases map to TRBD2. This TCR derives from a male donor with rectosigmoid adenocarcinoma. The material was PBMCs, obtained before treatment. The CDR3 loop is CASRPRILAGGSDDYEQYF. CDR3 in DNA: TGTGCCAGCAGACCAAGAATACTAGCGGGGGGTTCGGACGACTACGAGCAGTACTTC.